The 15 T cell receptor beta chains in this list originate from one sample, sequenced in a study of PD-1 blockade in classical Hodgkin lymphoma. Measured with immunoSEQ multiplex PCR; TCRdb has only the in-frame clones, and not every one. The table records around 50,000 clones, nearly 90% of them present only once. The time point: cycle 4 day 1 (C4D1), after more than five weeks of nivolumab. Every patient had relapsed following autologous stem cell transplantation, and cohorts differed in brentuximab vedotin exposure. Sequencing was performed on peripheral blood mononuclear cells (PBMCs), taken before the fourth cycle of nivolumab. These receptors originate from a human donor with classical Hodgkin lymphoma.

This clone was found once. The chain has TRBV6-4 and TRBJ2-1; D is unresolved. CDR1 and CDR2 (germline): MRHNA, SNTAGT. The CDR3 sequence is 15 residues long. Trimming removed 5 bases at V and 2 bases at J, with 13 bases between. CDR3 nucleotide sequence: TGTGCCAGCAGTCCGGCGGTTGGGGCCTACAATGAGCAGTTCTTC. This codes for CASSPAVGAYNEQFF.

J is TRBJ2-2 and V is TRBV27; a possible D gene is TRBD1 (6 bases). The ends were cut back, 5 bases at V and 6 bases at J, with 16 bases in the middle. Germline lookup yields CDR1 MNHEY and CDR2 SMNVEV (reference sequence). CDR3 size: 15 residues. CDR3 DNA sequence: TGTGCCAGCAGTCTTCCGGGACAACCGCCCGGGGAGCTGTTTTTT. Its translation is CASSLPGQPPGELFF.

This clone was detected once. The CDR3 nucleotides read TGTGCCACCAGCAGAGATGGGGCGAAAGTAGTCAACGAGCAGTACTTC. Amino acids: CATSRDGAKVVNEQYF. The chain joins TRBV15 to TRBJ2-7, with a weak D call TRBD1 (5 bases). Between the trimmed V and J ends, which lost 0 bases and 5 bases, there was a span of 17 bases. The CDR3 length is 16 residues. Germline V gene sequence: CDR1 LNHNV, CDR2 YYDKDF (reference sequence).

V and J are TRBV13 and TRBJ2-7, with a possible D match to TRBD2 (5 bases). In germline, CDR1 is PRHDT, CDR2 FYEKMQ (reference sequence). CDR3 length equals 15 residues. V lost 2 bases to trimming and J lost 3 bases, with 14 bases between them. This CDR3 reads CASSLRLEGVYEQYF. CDR3 DNA sequence: TGTGCCAGCAGCTTACGCCTCGAGGGAGTCTACGAGCAGTACTTC. The full variable domain, in which reference TRBV13 and TRBJ2-7 provide the parts outside the CDR3, is AAGVIQSPRHLIKEKRETATLKCYPIPRHDTVYWYQQGPGQDPQFLISFYEKMQSDKGSIPDRFSAQQFSDYHSELNMSSLELGDSALYFCASSLRLEGVYEQYFGPGTRLTVT.

J is TRBJ1-3 and V is TRBV11-2, with no clear D. The V end lost 5 bases, the J end lost 4 bases, and 18 bases lay between the germline ends. This CDR3 comprises 16 residues. Germline CDR1 SGHAT, CDR2 FQNNGV. CDR3 loop: CASSPPQKSGGNTIYF. The CDR3 coding sequence is TGTGCCAGCAGCCCCCCCCAGAAATCGGGAGGAAACACCATATATTTT.

This sequence joins TRBV7-6 and TRBJ2-2; a weak D match, TRBD2 (6 bases). The CDR3 loop spans 16 amino acids. Germline-derived CDR1 and CDR2 are SGHVS and FNYEAQ. V was cut by 2 bases and J by 2 bases, with 12 bases left in between. CDR3 DNA sequence: TGTGCCAGCAGCTTACCGGGGGATGTTAACACCGGGGAGCTGTTTTTT. Translating it yields CASSLPGDVNTGELFF.

As concerns this clone: At one of its ends the junction is not consistent with the germline gene, which may arise from a read error. The chain is built from TRBV7-7 and TRBJ2-7; tentatively, D is TRBD1 (6 bases). Germline lookup yields CDR1 SSHAT and CDR2 FNYEAQ (reference sequence). The CDR3 contains 15 residues. CDR3 in DNA: TGTGCTAGCAGCTTAGGGCAGGGGAACCCCTACGAGCAGTACTTC. Protein sequence: CASSLGQGNPYEQYF.

J is TRBJ1-3 and V is TRBV6-5; possibly TRBD1 for D (5 bases). With 8 bases removed from V and 0 bases from J, the gap between germline ends came to 14 bases. The CDR3 consists of 15 residues. The germline V gene encodes CDR1 MNHEY and CDR2 SVGAGI. Here the CDR3 reads CASQGLGPSGNTIYF. The CDR3 bases are TGTGCCAGCCAGGGTTTGGGGCCCTCTGGAAACACCATATATTTT.

The V and J genes are TRBV7-8 and TRBJ2-7, with D perhaps assigned TRBD1 or TRBD2 (5 bases each). Germline loops: CDR1 SGHVS, CDR2 FQNEAQ. Trimming left V 2 bases short and J 5 bases short, with 13 bases between. The CDR3 totals 14 residues. The DNA for the CDR3 is TGTGCCAGCAGCTTATCCCGGGGCACTGACGAGCAGTACTTC. It is translated as CASSLSRGTDEQYF.

The J gene is TRBJ1-2, the V gene TRBV6-6; possibly TRBD1 for D (5 bases). From germline, CDR1 is MNHNY and CDR2 SVGAGI (reference sequence). The CDR3 length is 12 residues. V lost 5 bases, J lost 5 bases, and 9 bases lay in between. CDR3 loop: CASSPDRYGYTF. CDR3 nucleotide sequence: TGTGCCAGCAGTCCAGACAGATATGGCTACACCTTC.

This clone is a singleton in its sample. This chain uses TRBV25-1 with TRBJ2-7; no definite D call. The CDR3 is 11 amino acids. CDR1 is MGHDK, CDR2 SYGVNS, per germline. Trimming removed 6 bases from V and 4 bases from J, with 7 bases in between. This CDR3 reads CASSYGYEQYF. CDR3 DNA: TGTGCCAGCAGCTATGGGTACGAGCAGTACTTC.

The rearrangement uses TRBV4-1 and TRBJ2-1; a weak D match, TRBD1 (6 bases). CDR3 length: 13 amino acids. Looked up from germline, CDR1 is MGHRA and CDR2 is YSYEKL. V was cut by 4 bases and J by 6 bases, with 10 bases left in between. CDR3 sequence reads: CASSPNRVNEQFF. The CDR3 DNA follows: TGCGCCAGCAGCCCCAACAGGGTCAATGAGCAGTTCTTC.

J is TRBJ2-7 and V is TRBV19; D possibly matches TRBD1 or TRBD2 (6 bases each). CDR3 size: 16 residues. Germline V gene sequence: CDR1 LNHDA, CDR2 SQIVND (reference sequence). V was shortened by 3 bases and J by 2 bases, with 17 bases between the two germline ends. The CDR3 here is CASSISTGTGAYEQYF. The CDR3 coding sequence is TGTGCCAGTAGTATTAGCACAGGGACTGGGGCCTACGAGCAGTACTTC.

The V call is TRBV11-3, the J call TRBJ1-3, with a tentative D call TRBD1 (5 bases). The CDR3 length is 14 residues. Germline V lookup: CDR1 SGHNT, CDR2 YENEEA. The V end was cut by 5 bases, the J end by 0 bases, with 8 bases between. In DNA form, the CDR3 reads TGTGCCAGCAGCCTCGGGGGCTCTGGAAACACCATATATTTT. This encodes CASSLGGSGNTIYF.

The chain carries TRBV19 and TRBJ1-2; D gene ambiguous. Germline V CDR1 and CDR2: LNHDA, SQIVND (reference sequence). The CDR3 consists of 15 residues. The V gene lost 4 bases and the J gene lost 5 bases, with 17 bases spanning the gap. CDR3 loop: CASSTSSGPSYGYTF. The CDR3 nucleotides are TGTGCCAGTAGTACCTCCTCCGGCCCGAGTTATGGCTACACCTTC.